This T cell receptor (beta chain) derives from a study of blood T cell repertoires in COVID-19. For the study at large: Sample material is recorded as cDNA or gDNA derived from T cells, B-cell-depleted T cells, or PBMCs.

The V end lost 5 bases, the J end lost 1 base, and 17 bases lay between the germline ends. Germline V gene sequence: CDR1 SGHRS, CDR2 YFSETQ. CDR3 length equals 16 residues. The method was immunoSEQ multiplex PCR; TCRdb's version includes in-frame clones alone and lacks a portion of them. Of about 54,000 clones listed, 90% are singletons. This receptor was taken from a woman aged 40 to 50 with active COVID-19. The sequencing input was peripheral blood. The rearrangement joins TRBV5-1 to TRBJ2-3, with D maybe TRBD2 (6 bases). The CDR3 protein is CASRIEEGRGTDTQYF. As DNA, the CDR3 is TGCGCCAGCAGAATTGAGGAGGGACGAGGCACAGATACGCAGTATTTT.